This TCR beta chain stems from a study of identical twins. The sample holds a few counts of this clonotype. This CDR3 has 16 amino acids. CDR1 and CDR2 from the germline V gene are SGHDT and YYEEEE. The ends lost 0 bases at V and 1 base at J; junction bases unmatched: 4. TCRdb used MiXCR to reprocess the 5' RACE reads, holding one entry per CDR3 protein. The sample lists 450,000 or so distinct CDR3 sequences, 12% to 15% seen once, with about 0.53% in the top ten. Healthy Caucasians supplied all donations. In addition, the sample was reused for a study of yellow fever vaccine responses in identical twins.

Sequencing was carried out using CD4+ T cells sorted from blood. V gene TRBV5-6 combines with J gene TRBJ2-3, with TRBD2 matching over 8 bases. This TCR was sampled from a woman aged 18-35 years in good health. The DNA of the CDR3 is TGTGCCAGCAGCTTGGAACGGGGGGGGCGCACAGATACGCAGTATTTT. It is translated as CASSLERGGRTDTQYF. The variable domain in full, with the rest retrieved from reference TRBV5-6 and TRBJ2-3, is DAGVTQSPTHLIKTRGQQVTLRCSPKSGHDTVSWYQQALGQGPQFIFQYYEEEERQRGNFPDRFSGHQFPNYSSELNVNALLLGDSALYLCASSLERGGRTDTQYFGPGTRLTVL.